The sequence of this TCR beta chain was determined in a study of CD8+CD57+ T cells in acquired aplastic anemia. For this clonotype: Its specificity is unknown.

All sequencing subjects had displayed CD8+CD57+ cell expansion on flow cytometry. Severe acquired aplastic anemia was present in every patient. None of the patients had been given any therapy when their blood was sampled. Whole-study findings and limits: Between patients and controls, over 25 CD8+ CDR3 sequences were found in common. Patient and control CD8+ Simpson's diversity was not significantly different.

V shed 3 bases and J shed 3 bases, with 6 bases lying between them. Germline V gene data show CDR1 as LNHDA and CDR2 as SQIVND (reference sequence). The CDR3 loop spans 13 amino acids. Profiling that covered TCR beta VDJ and CDR3 relied on genomic DNA as its template. Each CDR3 protein gets one entry after TCRdb re-called the reads with MiXCR. The sample lists approximately 470,000 distinct CDR3 sequences; around 30% were seen once. This sequence originates from a human donor with aplastic anemia. The V and J genes are TRBV19 and TRBJ1-3, with D perhaps matching TRBD1 (5 bases). The sample taken for sequencing was sorted CD4+, CD8+, or CD8+CD57+ T cells (not recorded which) from PBMCs. CDR3 sequence reads: CASSIGGGNTIYF. Written as DNA, the CDR3 is TGTGCCAGTAGTATCGGGGGTGGAAACACCATATATTTT.